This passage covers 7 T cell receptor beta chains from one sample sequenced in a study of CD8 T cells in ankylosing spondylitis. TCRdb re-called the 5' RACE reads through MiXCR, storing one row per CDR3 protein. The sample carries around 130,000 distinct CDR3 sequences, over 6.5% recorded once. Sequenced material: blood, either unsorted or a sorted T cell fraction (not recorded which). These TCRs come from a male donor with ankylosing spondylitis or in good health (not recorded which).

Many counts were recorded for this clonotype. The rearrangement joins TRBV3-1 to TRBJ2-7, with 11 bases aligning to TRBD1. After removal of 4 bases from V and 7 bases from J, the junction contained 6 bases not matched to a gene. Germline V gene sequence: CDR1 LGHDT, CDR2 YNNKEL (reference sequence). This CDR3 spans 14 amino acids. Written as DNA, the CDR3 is TGTGCCAGCAGCCGACGGGACAGGGGGTGGGAGCAGTACTTC. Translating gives CASSRRDRGWEQYF.

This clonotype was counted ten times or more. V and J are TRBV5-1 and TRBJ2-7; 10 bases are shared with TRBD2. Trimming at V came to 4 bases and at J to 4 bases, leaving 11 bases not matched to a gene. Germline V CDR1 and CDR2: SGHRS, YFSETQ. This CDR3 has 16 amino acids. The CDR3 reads CASSPGFLAGGYEQYF. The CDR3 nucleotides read TGCGCCAGCAGCCCGGGGTTTTTAGCGGGAGGATACGAGCAGTACTTC.

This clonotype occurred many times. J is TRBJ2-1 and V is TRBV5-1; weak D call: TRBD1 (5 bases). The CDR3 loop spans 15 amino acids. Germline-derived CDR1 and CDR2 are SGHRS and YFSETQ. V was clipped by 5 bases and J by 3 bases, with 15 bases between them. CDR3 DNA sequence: TGCGCCAGCAGGGCCGTGGGGCCTAACTACAATGAGCAGTTCTTC. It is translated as CASRAVGPNYNEQFF.

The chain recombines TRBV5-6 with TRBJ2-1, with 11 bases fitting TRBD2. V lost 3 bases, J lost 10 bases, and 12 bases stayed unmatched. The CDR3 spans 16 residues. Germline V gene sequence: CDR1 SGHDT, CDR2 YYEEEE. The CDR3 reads CASSWDILAGADEQFF. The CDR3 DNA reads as TGTGCCAGCAGCTGGGATATACTAGCGGGAGCAGACGAGCAGTTCTTC.

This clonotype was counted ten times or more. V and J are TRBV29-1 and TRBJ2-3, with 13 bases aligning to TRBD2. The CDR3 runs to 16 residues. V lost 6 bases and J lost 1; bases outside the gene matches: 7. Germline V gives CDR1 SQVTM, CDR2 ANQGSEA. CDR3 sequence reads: CSVRTSGSSGTDTQYF. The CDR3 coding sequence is TGCAGCGTCCGGACTAGCGGGAGTAGTGGCACAGATACGCAGTATTTT.

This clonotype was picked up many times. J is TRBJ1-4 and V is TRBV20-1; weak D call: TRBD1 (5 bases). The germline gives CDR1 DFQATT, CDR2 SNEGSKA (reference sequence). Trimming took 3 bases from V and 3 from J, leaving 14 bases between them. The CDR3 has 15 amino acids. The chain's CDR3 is CSASPIQESNEKLFF. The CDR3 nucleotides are TGCAGTGCTAGCCCTATACAGGAATCTAATGAAAAACTGTTTTTT.

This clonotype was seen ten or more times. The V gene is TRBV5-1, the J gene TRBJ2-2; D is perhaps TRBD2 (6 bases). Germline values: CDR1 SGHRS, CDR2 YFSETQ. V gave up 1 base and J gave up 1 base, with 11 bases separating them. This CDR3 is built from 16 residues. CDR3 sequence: CASSLMASENTGELFF. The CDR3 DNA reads TGCGCCAGCAGCTTGATGGCTAGCGAGAACACCGGGGAGCTGTTTTTT.